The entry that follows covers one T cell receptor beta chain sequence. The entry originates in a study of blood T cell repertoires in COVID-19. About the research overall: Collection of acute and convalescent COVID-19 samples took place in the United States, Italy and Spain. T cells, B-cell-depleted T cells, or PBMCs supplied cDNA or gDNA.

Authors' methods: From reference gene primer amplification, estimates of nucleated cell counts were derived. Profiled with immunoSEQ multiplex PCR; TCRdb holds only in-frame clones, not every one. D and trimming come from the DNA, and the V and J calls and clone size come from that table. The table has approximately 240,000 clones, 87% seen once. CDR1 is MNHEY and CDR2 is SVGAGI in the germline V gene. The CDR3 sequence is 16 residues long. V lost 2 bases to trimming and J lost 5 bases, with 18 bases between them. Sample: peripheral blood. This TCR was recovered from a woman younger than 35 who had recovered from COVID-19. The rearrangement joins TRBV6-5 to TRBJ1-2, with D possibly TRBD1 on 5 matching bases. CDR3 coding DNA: TGTGCCAGCAGTTACGATACAGCGGGACTCCAGTATGGCTACACCTTC. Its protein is CASSYDTAGLQYGYTF.